These T cell receptor beta chains were read from a single sample in a study of blood T cells in healthy people across ages. TCRdb reprocessed the 5' RACE reads via MiXCR and lists one record per CDR3 protein. The sample consists of hundreds of thousands of distinct CDR3 sequences, more than 35% of them appearing once. Sequencing used blood. Source of these receptors: a man of 80 years or more in good health. CDR3s include the opening cysteine and the closing phenylalanine or tryptophan. A D gene is named only where the DNA matches it firmly. Size values are once, few and many counts, or a class for expanded clones, and some rows have none.

J gene | D gene | V gene | clone size | CDR3 DNA | CDR3 protein
TRBJ1-6 | - | TRBV20-1 | - | TGCAGTGCTAGAACCGACGAAGGGATAGCCTATAATTCACCCCTCCACTTT | CSARTDEGIAYNSPLHF
TRBJ2-5 | TRBD1 | TRBV10-3 | - | TGTGCCATCAGCCATACAGGGGGAGAGACCCAGTACTTC | CAISHTGGETQYF
TRBJ2-1 | - | TRBV5-1 | once | TGCGCCAGCAGCGAGGGCTACTCCGGGGATGAGCAGTTCTTC | CASSEGYSGDEQFF
TRBJ2-7 | - | TRBV29-1 | - | TGCAGCGTACGGGACGCCACCTACGAGCAGTACTTC | CSVRDATYEQYF
TRBJ2-1 | TRBD2 | TRBV5-1 | few | TGCGCCAGCAGCTTTGCTAGCGGGAGTGCGAATGAGCAGTTCTTC | CASSFASGSANEQFF
TRBJ2-5 | - | TRBV10-3 | many | TGTGCCATCAGAGCCGGGACCGCCGGGGAGACCCAGTACTTC | CAIRAGTAGETQYF
TRBJ2-5 | - | TRBV6-6 | - | TGTGCCAGCAGTAATATTGACGAGAAAGAGACCCAGTACTTC | CASSNIDEKETQYF
TRBJ2-7 | - | TRBV7-2 | - | TGTGCCGGCAGCTGGGCACTATCCTACGAGCAGTACTTC | CAGSWALSYEQYF
TRBJ2-1 | - | TRBV6-2/TRBV6-3 | few | TGTGCCACCGGGGAGACTAGCTCCTACAATGAGCAGTTCTTC | CATGETSSYNEQFF
TRBJ2-7 | - | TRBV28 | - | TGTGCCGGCAGTTTAGGAGTCTCCTACGAGCAGTACTTC | CAGSLGVSYEQYF
TRBJ2-1 | TRBD2 | TRBV10-3 | few | TGTGCCATCAGTGACGGACTAGCGGAATACAATGAGCAGTTCTTC | CAISDGLAEYNEQFF
TRBJ2-5 | - | TRBV20-1 | - | TGCAGTGCTAGAAAGGTAGAGACCCAGTACTTC | CSARKVETQYF
TRBJ2-3 | TRBD2 | TRBV20-1 | - | TGCAGTGCTAGAGATCGGCTGAGAGCGGGGAACGGGCAGTATTTT | CSARDRLRAGNGQYF
TRBJ2-1 | TRBD2 | TRBV4-1 | - | TGCGCCAGCAGCCAAGCGACTAGCGGCTACAATGAGCAGTTCTTC | CASSQATSGYNEQFF
TRBJ1-1 | TRBD1 | TRBV11-1 | - | TGTGCCAGCAGCTTAGTTTTAGGGGGCTTCACTGAAGCTTTCTTT | CASSLVLGGFTEAFF
TRBJ1-4 | - | TRBV25-1 | - | TGTGCCAGCAGTGACCCCAGGGGAGGAAAACTGTTTTTT | CASSDPRGGKLFF